These 3 T cell receptor beta chains were sequenced from one sample in a study of OX40 agonist ivuxolimab in advanced cancers. This table comes from immunoSEQ multiplex PCR, and its TCRdb copy is limited to in-frame clones, with some not included. The data hold around 35,000 clones, with around 86% observed a single time. Sample: CD4+ or CD8+ T cells sorted from blood, taken in a trial of the OX40 agonist ivuxolimab. These receptors were taken from an adult with an advanced solid tumor such as melanoma, head and neck, liver or kidney cancer.

CDR3 nucleotide sequence: TGTGCCTGGAGTGAGAGTAACTATGGCTACACCTTC. It encodes CAWSESNYGYTF. The gene calls are TRBV30 and TRBJ1-2; no definite D call. Looked up from germline, CDR1 is GTSNPN and CDR2 is SVGIG (reference sequence). This CDR3 comprises 12 residues. Between the trimmed V and J ends, which lost 1 base and 1 base, there was a span of 4 bases. The whole variable domain, remainder taken from reference TRBV30 and TRBJ1-2, is SQTIHQWPATLVQPVGSPLSLECTVEGTSNPNLYWYRQAAGRGLQLLFYSVGIGQISSEVPQNLSASRPQDRQFILSSKKLLLSDSGFYLCAWSESNYGYTFGSGTRLTVV.

The chain links TRBV7-2 to TRBJ1-1; unclear D gene. Trimming pared 3 bases from V and 1 base from J, leaving 18 bases between. CDR3 length equals 17 residues. Germline V gene data show CDR1 as SGHTA and CDR2 as FQGNSA. CDR3 amino acids: CASSFWESFGWNTEAFF. The DNA of the CDR3 is TGTGCCAGCAGCTTTTGGGAGAGTTTCGGTTGGAACACTGAAGCTTTCTTT.

This chain connects TRBV6-5 to TRBJ2-7; D may be TRBD2 (5 bases). This CDR3 is built from 13 residues. Germline CDR1 is MNHEY and CDR2 is SVGAGI. V was shortened by 0 bases and J by 7 bases, with 10 bases between the two germline ends. The CDR3 sequence: CASSYSTSGEQYF. The CDR3 coding sequence is TGTGCCAGCAGTTACTCGACGTCGGGAGAGCAGTACTTC.